Shown below are 30 T cell receptor beta chains from a single sample sequenced in a study of blood T cells in healthy people across ages. Primed by a sample-barcoded 5' primer and a J-beta primer mix, a second PCR proceeded for roughly 7 to 12 cycles. One entry per CDR3 protein results from TCRdb running MiXCR on the 5' RACE reads. The sample holds some 1.8 million distinct CDR3 sequences, about two fifths seen once. Material for sequencing was blood. The source of these receptors is a human donor in good health.

The V gene is TRBV20-1, the J gene TRBJ2-7; D gene unclear. The CDR3 has 10 residues. CDR1 is DFQATT and CDR2 is SNEGSKA in the germline V gene (reference sequence). Trimming cost V 5 bases and J 3 bases, with 5 bases left between them. For the CDR3, the DNA is TGCAGTGCTTTAATCTACGAGCAGTACTTC. Translation gives CSALIYEQYF.

The V call is TRBV9, the J call TRBJ2-6; no clear D. The germline gives CDR1 SGDLS, CDR2 YYNGEE. Trimming cost V 0 bases and J 2 bases, with 6 bases left between them. This CDR3 is 15 amino acids long. DNA of the CDR3: TGTGCCAGCAGCGTAGTGGGGACTGGGGCCAACGTCCTGACTTTC. This sequence encodes CASSVVGTGANVLTF. The full variable domain, in which reference TRBV9 and TRBJ2-6 provide the parts outside the CDR3, is DSGVTQTPKHLITATGQRVTLRCSPRSGDLSVYWYQQSLDQGLQFLIQYYNGEERAKGNILERFSAQQFPDLHSELNLSSLELGDSALYFCASSVVGTGANVLTFGAGSRLTVL.

The chain combines TRBV4-1 with TRBJ2-3; TRBD1 is a possible D gene (5 bases). Germline-derived CDR1 and CDR2 are MGHRA and YSYEKL. The CDR3 is made up of 17 amino acids. V dropped 3 bases and J dropped 1 base, with 17 bases sitting between them. The CDR3 nucleotides are TGCGCCAGCAGCCATGTCGGAAGGGGCGGCCGCACAGATACGCAGTATTTT. Translated, it gives CASSHVGRGGRTDTQYF.

This clonotype was found once. The chain is built from TRBV10-3 and TRBJ2-3, with a tentative D call TRBD2 (6 bases). Per germline, CDR1 ENHRY and CDR2 SYGVKD. V lost 6 bases, J lost 2 bases, and 9 bases lay in between. CDR3 length: 13 amino acids. Here the CDR3 DNA reads TGTGCCATCAGGGGGGGTACCACAGATACGCAGTATTTT. It specifies CAIRGGTTDTQYF.

This clonotype was detected only a few times. The chain recombines TRBV20-1 with TRBJ2-7; D is tentatively TRBD1 or TRBD2 (5 bases each). The germline CDR1 and CDR2 sequences are DFQATT and SNEGSKA (reference sequence). The CDR3 spans 15 residues. The V end was cut by 0 bases, the J end by 0 bases, with 12 bases between. The CDR3 loop reads CSARDREGLSYEQYF. In DNA form, the CDR3 reads TGCAGTGCTAGAGATCGAGAGGGGCTCTCCTACGAGCAGTACTTC.

This clonotype was detected a few times. The gene calls are TRBV20-1 and TRBJ2-5; D remains unclear. Germline V gene sequence: CDR1 DFQATT, CDR2 SNEGSKA (reference sequence). This CDR3 is 11 amino acids long. V was trimmed by 8 bases and J by 5 bases, leaving 12 bases between them. CDR3 sequence: CSTGLGETQYF. DNA for the CDR3: TGCAGTACCGGGCTTGGGGAGACCCAGTACTTC.

About this clonotype: A much larger clone sits a single nucleotide away, making a read error possible. V is TRBV7-2 and J is TRBJ1-4; D is perhaps TRBD1 (6 bases). Germline V CDR1 and CDR2: SGHTA, FQGNSA. This CDR3 spans 14 amino acids. CDR3 nucleotide sequence: TGTGCCGGCAGCCCGAACACAGGGAATGAAAAACTGTTTTTT. The encoded protein is CAGSPNTGNEKLFF. Looking up the rest from reference TRBV7-2 and TRBJ1-4 gives the full variable domain: GAGVSQSPSNKVTEKGKDVELRCDPISGHTALYWYRQSLGQGLEFLIYFQGNSAPDKSGLPSDRFSAERTGGSVSTLTIQRTQQEDSAVYLCAGSPNTGNEKLFFGSGTQLSVL.

This clonotype was picked up a small number of times. The chain couples TRBV12-5 to TRBJ2-5; 13 bases align to TRBD2. V trimming: 5 bases; J trimming: 0 bases; junction bases outside the gene matches: 3. The germline V gene encodes CDR1 LGHNT and CDR2 FRNRAP. CDR3 length equals 16 residues. The CDR3 here is CASGRTSGGYQETQYF. CDR3 nucleotide sequence: TGTGCTAGTGGTCGGACTAGCGGGGGCTACCAAGAGACCCAGTACTTC. Looking up the rest from reference TRBV12-5 and TRBJ2-5 gives the full variable domain: DARVTQTPRHKVTEMGQEVTMRCQPILGHNTVFWYRQTMMQGLELLAYFRNRAPLDDSGMPKDRFSAEMPDATLATLKIQPSEPRDSAVYFCASGRTSGGYQETQYFGPGTRLLVL.

The gene calls are TRBV12-3 or TRBV12-4 and TRBJ2-2; D possibly matches TRBD1 or TRBD2 (6 bases each). The CDR3 totals 15 residues. Trimming shortened V by 2 bases and J by 7 bases, and 14 bases separated the two germline ends. CDR3 DNA sequence: TGTGCCAGCAGTTTAACCGGGGGCGCGGGCGGGGAGCTGTTTTTT. This codes for CASSLTGGAGGELFF.

The rearrangement links TRBV29-1 to TRBJ2-1; 7 positions match TRBD1. Germline CDR1 SQVTM, CDR2 ANQGSEA. Germline trimming cut 7 bases from V and 9 bases from J; bases unmatched to any gene: 9. The CDR3 covers 12 residues. CDR3 amino acids: CSAHKGGGEQFF. For the CDR3, the DNA is TGCAGCGCCCATAAAGGGGGCGGTGAGCAGTTCTTC.

The chain joins TRBV6-5 to TRBJ2-1; D possibly matches TRBD1 or TRBD2 (5 bases each). V was trimmed by 6 bases and J by 7 bases, leaving 25 bases between them. The CDR3 sequence is 17 residues long. Germline CDR1 is MNHEY and CDR2 is SVGAGI. The CDR3: CASSPGLRGEDMNEQFF. The DNA of the CDR3 is TGTGCCAGCAGCCCTGGACTGAGGGGAGAGGACATGAATGAGCAGTTCTTC.

V gene TRBV3-1 combines with J gene TRBJ2-7; 8 nucleotides agree with TRBD1. V shed 5 bases and J 3 bases; nucleotides not matched to a gene: 9. The germline gives CDR1 LGHDT, CDR2 YNNKEL (reference sequence). The CDR3 consists of 15 residues. CDR3 coding DNA: TGTGCCAGCAGCTGGACAGGGTCTTTCGTCTACGAGCAGTACTTC. Translated, it gives CASSWTGSFVYEQYF.

This clonotype came up once. CDR3 residues: CASSEALMAQRNTEAFF. The CDR3, as DNA: TGTGCCAGCAGTGAAGCGCTTATGGCACAGAGAAACACTGAAGCTTTCTTT. V and J are TRBV2 and TRBJ1-1; D not resolved. The CDR3 spans 17 residues. CDR1 is SNHLY and CDR2 is FYNNEI in the germline V gene. V was pared by 0 bases and J by 2 bases, with 16 bases between.

This clonotype was seen a single time. The chain has TRBV5-5 and TRBJ2-4, with D unresolved. Trimming stripped 1 base from V and 6 bases from J, with 11 bases between. CDR3 length: 14 residues. The germline V gene has CDR1 SGHKS and CDR2 YYEKEE (reference sequence). The CDR3 DNA reads as TGTGCCAGCAGCTTGAGTCGAAGACCAAACATTCAGTACTTC. Translating gives CASSLSRRPNIQYF.

This clonotype was seen many times. The chain uses TRBV24-1 and TRBJ2-5; D unresolved. The length of the CDR3 is 14 residues. V gave up 0 bases and J gave up 4 bases, with 8 bases separating them. Germline V gene lookup returns CDR1 KGHDR and CDR2 SFDVKD. The CDR3, as DNA: TGTGCCACCAGTGATTTGCATAAGGGAGAGACCCAGTACTTC. Encoded protein: CATSDLHKGETQYF.

J is TRBJ2-7 and V is TRBV10-3, with TRBD2 as a possible D gene (5 bases). The ends were cut back, 6 bases at V and 1 base at J, with 13 bases in the middle. The CDR3 has 14 amino acids. Germline CDR1 reads ENHRY; CDR2 reads SYGVKD. Here the CDR3 DNA reads TGTGCCATCAGGGAGACGCGGGTGTCCTACGAGCAGTACTTC. It translates to CAIRETRVSYEQYF.

The chain employs TRBV4-2 and TRBJ1-2; D is possibly TRBD1 (6 bases). The CDR3 loop spans 15 amino acids. V gave up 4 bases and J gave up 5 bases, with 17 bases separating them. Germline assignment: CDR1 LGHNA and CDR2 YNFKEQ. CDR3 protein: CASSLSGVVTYGYTF. The CDR3 DNA follows: TGTGCCAGCAGCCTCTCAGGGGTCGTTACTTATGGCTACACCTTC.

This clonotype was found a few times. V is TRBV7-3 and J is TRBJ2-1, with D tentatively TRBD2 (7 bases). The V end lost 2 bases, the J end lost 6 bases, and 11 bases lay between the germline ends. The CDR3 consists of 14 residues. The germline V gene has CDR1 SGHTA and CDR2 FQGTGA. The CDR3 is CASSLGGAVNEQFF. The CDR3 nucleotides are TGTGCCAGCAGCTTAGGGGGGGCGGTCAATGAGCAGTTCTTC.

The chain uses TRBV19 and TRBJ1-2; 12 nucleotides align to TRBD1. Germline V gene lookup returns CDR1 LNHDA and CDR2 SQIVND (reference sequence). V gave up 8 bases and J gave up 3 bases; unmatched junction bases: 13. The CDR3 covers 17 residues. The CDR3 bases are TGTGCCAGTTACCACCGGGACAGGGGGCTCGGTTACTATGGCTACACCTTC. Translation: CASYHRDRGLGYYGYTF. Full variable domain (rest looked up from reference TRBV19 and TRBJ1-2): DGGITQSPKYLFRKEGQNVTLSCEQNLNHDAMYWYRQDPGQGLRLIYYSQIVNDFQKGDIAEGYSVSREKKESFPLTVTSAQKNPTAFYLCASYHRDRGLGYYGYTFGSGTRLTVV.

This clonotype was observed a handful of times. The chain carries TRBV4-3 and TRBJ2-3, with D perhaps matching TRBD1 or TRBD2 (6 bases each). Germline lookup yields CDR1 LGHNA and CDR2 YSLEER. V dropped 0 bases and J dropped 2 bases, with 18 bases sitting between them. There are 18 residues in the CDR3. The CDR3 DNA reads TGCGCCAGCAGCCAAGATTCCGGGGGCGCGTTGTCCACAGATACGCAGTATTTT. Amino acids: CASSQDSGGALSTDTQYF.

This chain connects TRBV15 to TRBJ2-3, with D maybe TRBD1 (6 bases). The length of the CDR3 is 14 residues. Trimming shortened V by 10 bases and J by 1 base, and 15 bases separated the two germline ends. Germline V gene data show CDR1 as LNHNV and CDR2 as YYDKDF (reference sequence). DNA for the CDR3: TGTGCCATTCCTCAGGGGCGGGGCACAGATACGCAGTATTTT. Residues: CAIPQGRGTDTQYF.

The CDR3 nucleotides are TGTGCCAGCAGCCAACCGGGACTCAGTCTGAATGAGCAGTTCTTC. Translating it yields CASSQPGLSLNEQFF. The chain employs TRBV4-2 and TRBJ2-1; D is perhaps TRBD2 (6 bases). The V and J ends lost 2 bases and 7 bases respectively, with 15 bases between them. Germline lookup yields CDR1 LGHNA and CDR2 YNFKEQ. CDR3 length equals 15 residues.

The rearrangement links TRBV5-1 to TRBJ2-6; 7 nucleotides agree with TRBD1. The ends lost 8 bases at V and 0 bases at J; junction bases unmatched: 14. This CDR3 is 18 amino acids long. Germline V gene data show CDR1 as SGHRS and CDR2 as YFSETQ. This CDR3 is CASVSDRPFNSGANVLTF. The CDR3 region has the DNA TGCGCCAGTGTCTCGGACAGGCCCTTTAACTCTGGGGCCAACGTCCTGACTTTC.

The chain uses TRBV5-1 and TRBJ1-2; D is undetermined. This CDR3 spans 13 amino acids. Germline CDR1 reads SGHRS; CDR2 reads YFSETQ. The ends were cut back, 3 bases at V and 9 bases at J, with 15 bases in the middle. The chain's CDR3 is CASSSSLGESYTF. The CDR3 DNA reads as TGCGCCAGCAGCTCTTCCCTCGGGGAGAGCTACACCTTC.

Regarding this clonotype: The germline gene is not matched at one end of the junction; a read error may be the cause. The chain uses TRBV9 and TRBJ2-1, with D perhaps given as TRBD1 or TRBD2 (7 bases each). Germline lookup yields CDR1 SGDLS and CDR2 YYNGEE. The CDR3 totals 15 residues. The CDR3 reads CVSSVGGGAPNEQFF. The CDR3 DNA follows: TGTGTCAGCAGCGTGGGAGGGGGCGCCCCCAATGAGCAGTTCTTC. Full variable domain (missing parts from reference TRBV9 and TRBJ2-1): DSGVTQTPKHLITATGQRVTLRCSPRSGDLSVYWYQQSLDQGLQFLIQYYNGEERAKGNILERFSAQQFPDLHSELNLSSLELGDSALYFCVSSVGGGAPNEQFFGPGTRLTVL.

This clonotype was observed a few times. J is TRBJ2-7 and V is TRBV9; perhaps TRBD2 as D (5 bases). The CDR3 runs to 13 residues. Germline V gene data show CDR1 as SGDLS and CDR2 as YYNGEE. The V end lost 2 bases, the J end lost 4 bases, and 10 bases lay between the germline ends. DNA of the CDR3: TGTGCCAGCAGCGTCGGGGATTTTTACGAGCAGTACTTC. It yields the protein CASSVGDFYEQYF.

This clonotype was picked up a small number of times. V gene TRBV29-1 combines with J gene TRBJ1-4; 7 bases are a match to TRBD1. With 4 bases clipped from V and 16 bases from J, the junction kept 15 bases outside the gene matches. CDR1 is SQVTM and CDR2 is ANQGSEA in the germline V gene. There are 13 residues in the CDR3. The DNA for the CDR3 is TGCAGCGTTGTCCCCCTAGACAGGGAATTACAGTTTTTT. Translating gives CSVVPLDRELQFF.

This chain joins TRBV6-1 and TRBJ2-2; D remains unclear. Trimming cost V 2 bases and J 3 bases, with 10 bases left between them. This CDR3 has 15 amino acids. Germline values: CDR1 MNHNS, CDR2 SASEGT. The CDR3 spells CASSERLFHTGELFF. In DNA, the CDR3 is TGTGCCAGCAGTGAAAGGTTATTCCACACCGGGGAGCTGTTTTTT.

A word on this clonotype: One end of the junction fails to match germline, which may point to a read error. The genes are TRBV12-3 or TRBV12-4 and TRBJ2-3; D gene ambiguous. The length of the CDR3 is 12 residues. This CDR3 reads CANSLGADTQYF. The DNA for the CDR3 is TGTGCCAACAGTTTAGGCGCAGATACGCAGTATTTT.

J is TRBJ2-3 and V is TRBV4-3; no clear D. Trimming stripped 3 bases from V and 5 bases from J, with 9 bases between. Germline V gene lookup returns CDR1 LGHNA and CDR2 YSLEER. CDR3 length: 13 amino acids. The CDR3 DNA reads as TGCGCCAGCAGCCACGCCCCGGGAGATACGCAGTATTTT. Its protein is CASSHAPGDTQYF.